This TCR beta chain appears in the sequencing data of a study of T cell responses to AZD1222 COVID-19 vaccine. CDR1 and CDR2 from the germline V gene are LGHDT and YNNKEL (reference sequence). The V end was cut by 1 base, the J end by 9 bases, with 13 bases between. The CDR3 covers 15 residues. The table came from immunoSEQ multiplex PCR; TCRdb's copy has only in-frame clones and leaves some out. The repertoire holds roughly 81,000 clones, with approximately 83% as singletons. The V gene is TRBV3-1 (or the pseudogene TRBV3-2), the J gene TRBJ1-6; maybe TRBD1 (5 bases). Sequencing used peripheral blood, obtained on day 0 of AZD1222 vaccination. The TCR sequence derives from an adult in good health. Here the CDR3 reads CASSQALGAVSPLHF. The CDR3 nucleotides read TGTGCCAGCAGCCAAGCCCTTGGGGCTGTTTCACCCCTCCACTTT.